This T cell receptor beta chain appears in the sequencing data of a study of Graves' ophthalmopathy and Graves' hyperthyroidism. This clonotype occurred many times. Antigen: not known. Notes on the study in general: Blood also harbored most expanded thyroid clonotypes above 0.001 frequency.

Germline CDR1 MGHDK, CDR2 SYGVNS. This CDR3 has 19 amino acids. V shed 6 bases and J 4 bases; nucleotides not matched to a gene: 11. Clinicians diagnosed using symptoms, serum thyroxine, TRAb, thyroid ultrasound and orbital computed tomography. Amplification targeted the TCR beta CDR3 regions, with RNA transcripts as the source material. Second-round multiplex PCR followed a first-round RT-PCR using HTBI primers. TCRdb used MiXCR to reprocess the multiplex PCR reads, holding one entry per CDR3 protein. The data contain around 590,000 distinct CDR3 sequences, less than 45% of them singletons. Sequences were obtained from peripheral blood or thyroid tissue (not recorded which). The chain links TRBV25-1 to TRBJ2-6; 14 bases fit TRBD2. The TCR comes from an adult man with Graves' hyperthyroidism. The CDR3 coding sequence is TGTGCCAGCAGCCCCAGAGGACTAGCGGGAGGCTCCGGGGCCAACGTCCTGACTTTC. The encoded protein is CASSPRGLAGGSGANVLTF.